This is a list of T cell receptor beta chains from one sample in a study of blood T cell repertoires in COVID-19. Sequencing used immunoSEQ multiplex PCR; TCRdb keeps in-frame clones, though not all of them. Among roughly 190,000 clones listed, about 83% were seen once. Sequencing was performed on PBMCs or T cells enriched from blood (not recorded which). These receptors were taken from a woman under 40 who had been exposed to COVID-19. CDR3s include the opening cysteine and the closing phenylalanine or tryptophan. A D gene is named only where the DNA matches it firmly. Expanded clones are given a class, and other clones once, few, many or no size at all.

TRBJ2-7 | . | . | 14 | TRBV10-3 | TGTGCCATCAAATTAACAGATAGCTCCTACGAGCAGTACTTC | CAIKLTDSSYEQYF
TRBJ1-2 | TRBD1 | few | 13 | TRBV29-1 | TGCAGCGTGGGGATAGGACAGGACTATGGCTACACCTTC | CSVGIGQDYGYTF
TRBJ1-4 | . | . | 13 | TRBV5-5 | TGTGCCAGCAGCATAGACCGGAGTGAAAAACTGTTTTTT | CASSIDRSEKLFF
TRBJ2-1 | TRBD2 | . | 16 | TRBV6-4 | TGTGCCAGCAGTGAGTTCTCGGGCGGGGGGGACAATGAGCAGTTCTTC | CASSEFSGGGDNEQFF
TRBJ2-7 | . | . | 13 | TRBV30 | TGTGCCTGGAAACCGGGACAGCTCCCAGGGGGAGGCTTC | CAWKPGQLPGGGF
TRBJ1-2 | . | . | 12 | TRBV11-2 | TGTGCCAGCAGCTTCAGGGACTATGGCTACACCTTC | CASSFRDYGYTF
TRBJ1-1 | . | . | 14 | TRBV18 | TGTGCCAGCTCACCAGAGGAAGTGAACACTGAAGCTTTCTTT | CASSPEEVNTEAFF
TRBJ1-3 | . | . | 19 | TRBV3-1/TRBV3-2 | TGTGCCAGCAGCCAAGTTATCCCATCCGGGACATCTCTCGGAAACACCATATATTTT | CASSQVIPSGTSLGNTIYF
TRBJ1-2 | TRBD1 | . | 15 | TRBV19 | TGTGCCAGTAGTATGATTCGGACAGGGAACTATGGCTACACCTTC | CASSMIRTGNYGYTF
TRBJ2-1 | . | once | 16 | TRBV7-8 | TGTGCCAGCAGCTTAGTGCTGACACAAATCTGGAATGAGCAGTTCTTC | CASSLVLTQIWNEQFF
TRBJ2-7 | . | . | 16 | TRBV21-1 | TGTGCCAGCAGCATAAATCGACACTCGAGCTCCTACGAGCAGTACTTC | CASSINRHSSSYEQYF
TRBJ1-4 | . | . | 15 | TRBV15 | TGTGCCACCAGCAGAGATATACAGGGTGGTGAAAAACTGTTTTTT | CATSRDIQGGEKLFF
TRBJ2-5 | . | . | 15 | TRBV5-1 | TGCGCCAGCAGCCCCCTAACCCTAGCTCCGGAGACCCAGTACTTC | CASSPLTLAPETQYF
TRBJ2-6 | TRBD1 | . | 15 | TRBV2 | TGTGCCAGCATCCCTGACAGGGCTGGGGCCAACGTCCTGACTTTC | CASIPDRAGANVLTF
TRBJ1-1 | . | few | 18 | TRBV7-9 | TGTGCCAGCAGCACCACAAAGAACCGACAGGTCGGGAACACTGAAGCTTTCTTT | CASSTTKNRQVGNTEAFF
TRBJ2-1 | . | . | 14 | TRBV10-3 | TGTGCCATCAGTGCCTGGCTGTCCTACAATGAGCAGTTCTTC | CAISAWLSYNEQFF
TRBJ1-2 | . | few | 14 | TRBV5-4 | TGTGCCACCACTAGGAGTGGGGAGGGAGATGGCTACACCTTC | CATTRSGEGDGYTF
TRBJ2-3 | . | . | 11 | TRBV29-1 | TGCAGCGTCGCCCCCGGGGATACGCAGTATTTT | CSVAPGDTQYF
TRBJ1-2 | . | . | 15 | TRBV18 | TGTGCCAGCTCACTAGTGACAGGAGGTTTCGATGGCTACACCTTC | CASSLVTGGFDGYTF
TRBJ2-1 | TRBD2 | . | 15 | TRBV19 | TGTGCCAGTAGTATAGGAGCGGGGGGGCCCAATGAGCAGTTCTTC | CASSIGAGGPNEQFF
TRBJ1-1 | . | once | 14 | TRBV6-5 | TGTGCCAGCAGTTACTCTCTCAGGGGCACTGAAGCTTTCTTT | CASSYSLRGTEAFF
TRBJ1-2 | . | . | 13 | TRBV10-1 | TGCGCCAGCAGTGGACAGAATAACTATGGCTACACCTTC | CASSGQNNYGYTF
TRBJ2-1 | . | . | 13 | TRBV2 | TGTGCCAGCAGTGAATCGGGTAGGAGCGAGCAGTTCTTC | CASSESGRSEQFF
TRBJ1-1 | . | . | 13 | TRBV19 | TGTGCCAGTAGTCCCCGCCGGAGCACTGAAGCTTTCTTT | CASSPRRSTEAFF
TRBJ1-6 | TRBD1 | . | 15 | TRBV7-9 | TGTGCCAGCAGCCAGCGGACAGGCATTATTTCACCCCTCCACTTT | CASSQRTGIISPLHF
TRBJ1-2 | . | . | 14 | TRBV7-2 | TGTGCCAGCAGCGGAACAGGGTACAACTATGGCTACACCTTC | CASSGTGYNYGYTF
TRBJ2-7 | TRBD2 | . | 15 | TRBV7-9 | TGTGCCAGCAGCTTAGTAGCGGGGGGTTTTTACGAGCAGTACTTC | CASSLVAGGFYEQYF
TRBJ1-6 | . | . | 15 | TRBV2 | TGTGCCAGCAGTGTGGAGAGCTCCTATAATTCACCCCTCCACTTT | CASSVESSYNSPLHF
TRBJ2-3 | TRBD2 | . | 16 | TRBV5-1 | TGCGCCAGCAGCCCAGAGTACGGGGGGGCCGTGGATACGCAGTATTTT | CASSPEYGGAVDTQYF
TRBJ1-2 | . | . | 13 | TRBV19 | TGTGCCAGTAGCGGGGAGGGTAGTTATGGCTACACCTTC | CASSGEGSYGYTF
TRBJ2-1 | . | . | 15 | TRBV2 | TGTGCCAGCAGCCTTGGGGGGGGGCCTTTACCTGAGCAGTTCTTC | CASSLGGGPLPEQFF
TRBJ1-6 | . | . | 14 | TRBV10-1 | TGCGCCAGCAGTGAGTACAGGGAAAATTCACCCCTCCACTTT | CASSEYRENSPLHF
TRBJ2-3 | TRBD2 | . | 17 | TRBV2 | TGTGCCAGCAGTCAGCTCCTAGCGGGCCTTATCACAGATACGCAGTATTTT | CASSQLLAGLITDTQYF